The rows below give T cell receptor beta chains drawn from one sample of a study of radiotherapy plus CTLA-4 blockade in lung cancer. Profiled with immunoSEQ multiplex PCR; TCRdb holds only in-frame clones, not every one. The table includes roughly 120,000 clones, just under 80% detected once. Sequencing was performed on peripheral blood, taken from a patient treated with radiotherapy plus ipilimumab. These receptors were collected from a human donor with non-small cell lung cancer who had a partial response to radiotherapy plus ipilimumab. Both conserved end residues are part of each CDR3. The D gene is left open where the match is weak. Only some rows state a clone size, as once, few, many or a class for expanded clones.

d_call	v_call	j_call	clone_size	cdr3_aa	cdr3_nt
TRBD1	TRBV28	TRBJ1-5	many	CASSPEGRGPTQPQHF	TGTGCCAGCAGCCCGGAGGGCAGGGGGCCGACGCAGCCCCAGCATTTT
TRBD2	TRBV10-1	TRBJ2-1	.	CASSELAGARGEQFF	TGCGCCAGCAGTGAGCTAGCGGGTGCGCGCGGTGAGCAGTTCTTC
TRBD2	TRBV7-3	TRBJ2-1	.	CASSLLAGINNEQFF	TGTGCCAGCAGCTTACTAGCGGGGATTAACAATGAGCAGTTCTTC
.	TRBV20-1	TRBJ1-2	.	CSARVGYGYTF	TGCAGTGCCAGAGTCGGGTATGGCTACACCTTC
TRBD2	TRBV5-4	TRBJ2-5	.	CASSGTTSGRGETQYF	TGTGCCAGCAGCGGCACGACTAGCGGGAGGGGAGAGACCCAGTACTTC
.	TRBV28	TRBJ2-1	.	CASSSVGVGEQFF	TGTGCCAGCAGTTCGGTGGGAGTGGGTGAGCAGTTCTTC
TRBD2	TRBV6-1	TRBJ2-1	.	CAILSGSTYNEQFF	TGTGCCATCCTTAGCGGGAGTACCTACAATGAGCAGTTCTTC
TRBD1	TRBV6-4	TRBJ2-2	.	CASSGDRDNTGELFF	TGTGCCAGCAGCGGGGACAGGGATAACACCGGGGAGCTGTTTTTT
.	TRBV30	TRBJ1-3	.	CAWASGTAGNTIYF	TGTGCCTGGGCAAGCGGGACGGCTGGAAACACCATATATTTT
.	TRBV5-1	TRBJ1-5	.	CASSLETGFQPQHF	TGCGCCAGCAGCTTGGAAACAGGGTTCCAGCCCCAGCATTTT
.	TRBV5-1	TRBJ2-5	.	CASSPEGVGETQYF	TGCGCCAGCAGCCCCGAGGGGGTTGGGGAGACCCAGTACTTC
TRBD1	TRBV5-1	TRBJ1-5	.	CASSYGTGSEQPQHF	TGCGCCAGCAGCTACGGGACAGGGTCGGAACAGCCCCAGCATTTT
.	TRBV29-1	TRBJ2-2	.	CSVYRGGGGGELFF	TGCAGCGTCTACCGAGGGGGGGGCGGCGGGGAGCTGTTTTTT
.	TRBV21-1	TRBJ2-2	few	CASSKSGPRELFF	TGTGCCAGCAGCAAATCAGGTCCCAGGGAGCTGTTTTTT
TRBD2	TRBV27	TRBJ2-1	.	CASSLGLAGLSSYNEQFF	TGTGCCAGCAGTTTGGGGTTAGCGGGACTTTCCTCCTACAATGAGCAGTTCTTC
TRBD2	TRBV30	TRBJ2-3	.	CAWSLAGGTYTQYF	TGTGCCTGGTCACTAGCGGGAGGAACTTATACGCAGTATTTT
.	TRBV5-6	TRBJ2-7	.	CASSFGSSYEQYF	TGTGCCAGCAGCTTTGGCAGCTCCTACGAGCAGTACTTC
.	TRBV5-1	TRBJ2-3	.	CASNYVDTQYF	TGCGCCAGCAATTATGTAGATACGCAGTATTTT
.	TRBV10-1	TRBJ2-7	once	CASSEGGRITEQYF	TGCGCCAGCAGTGAAGGTGGCAGGATCACCGAGCAGTACTTC
TRBD1	TRBV9	TRBJ2-1	.	CASSVGLGTGWNEQFF	TGTGCCAGCAGCGTAGGGCTGGGGACAGGGTGGAATGAGCAGTTCTTC
.	TRBV5-4	TRBJ1-2	few	CASSRSRQNLNYGYTF	TGTGCCAGCAGCCGAAGTAGACAGAACCTTAACTATGGCTACACCTTC
TRBD1	TRBV5-5	TRBJ2-4	.	CASSSRDSLAKNIQYF	TGTGCCAGCAGCTCCCGGGACAGTTTAGCCAAAAACATTCAGTACTTC
.	TRBV15	TRBJ1-2	.	CATSRELVGRARGYTF	TGTGCCACCAGCAGAGAGTTGGTGGGCAGGGCTAGAGGCTACACCTTC
.	TRBV7-2	TRBJ1-2	.	CASSLSGSGWGTGYTF	TGTGCCAGCAGCTTATCGGGTAGCGGTTGGGGGACCGGCTACACCTTC
.	TRBV11-3	TRBJ2-1	.	CASSRGRGDYNEQFF	TGTGCCAGCAGCCGAGGACGGGGAGACTACAATGAGCAGTTCTTC
TRBD2	TRBV4-2	TRBJ2-1	.	CASSQVVLAGGIHEQFF	TGTGCCAGCAGCCAAGTCGTTCTAGCGGGAGGAATCCATGAGCAGTTCTTC
TRBD2	TRBV10-2	TRBJ2-5	.	CASSSGMEETQYF	TGCGCCAGCAGTAGCGGGATGGAAGAGACCCAGTACTTC
.	TRBV30	TRBJ1-3	medium-sized	CAWDTGYGNTIYF	TGTGCCTGGGACACGGGGTATGGAAACACCATATATTTT
TRBD1	TRBV6-6	TRBJ1-1	.	CASTLPGTGPEAFF	TGTGCCAGCACCCTACCCGGGACAGGACCTGAAGCTTTCTTT
.	TRBV28	TRBJ1-1	.	CASTLEGGGMNTEAFF	TGTGCCAGCACTCTCGAAGGCGGCGGAATGAACACTGAAGCTTTCTTT
.	TRBV30	TRBJ1-4	.	CAWSVLPLDEKLFF	TGTGCCTGGAGTGTATTACCGTTAGATGAAAAACTGTTTTTT
TRBD1	TRBV6-4	TRBJ1-2	.	CASSQSDRGGLSYTF	TGTGCCAGCAGTCAATCCGACAGGGGAGGCCTGAGCTACACCTTC
TRBD2	TRBV7-7	TRBJ2-1	.	CASSLPTGGGGYNEQFF	TGTGCTAGCAGCTTACCCACTGGCGGGGGGGGTTACAATGAGCAGTTCTTC
.	TRBV5-6	TRBJ2-2	.	CASSLLNTGELFF	TGTGCCAGCAGCCTCTTGAACACCGGGGAGCTGTTTTTT
.	TRBV14	TRBJ1-2	few	CASSQDPPNRPYGYTF	TGTGCCAGCAGCCAAGATCCCCCTAACAGGCCCTATGGCTACACCTTC
.	TRBV6-5	TRBJ1-1	.	CASSATDEAFF	TGTGCCAGCAGTGCGACAGACGAAGCTTTCTTT
.	TRBV7-2	TRBJ2-5	.	CASSSPSLQETQYF	TGTGCCAGCAGCTCCCCGTCCCTCCAAGAGACCCAGTACTTC
TRBD1	TRBV6-1	TRBJ1-6	.	CASRTGVNSPLHF	TGTGCCAGCAGGACAGGGGTGAATTCACCCCTCCACTTT
.	TRBV2	TRBJ2-3	.	CASSDPVSTDTQYF	TGTGCCAGCAGTGATCCAGTTAGCACAGATACGCAGTATTTT
TRBD2	TRBV4-2	TRBJ2-2	.	CASSQDLIAGGTGELFF	TGTGCCAGCAGCCAAGATCTAATAGCGGGGGGGACCGGGGAGCTGTTTTTT
.	TRBV6-4	TRBJ2-3	few	CASSEGGTDTQYF	TGTGCCAGCAGTGAAGGCGGGACAGATACGCAGTATTTT
.	TRBV2	TRBJ2-7	.	CASSAGTYYEQYF	TGTGCCAGCAGCGCCGGGACTTACTACGAGCAGTACTTC
.	TRBV27	TRBJ2-7	once	CASSLGQPHSYEQYF	TGTGCCAGCAGTTTAGGGCAGCCCCACTCCTACGAGCAGTACTTC
TRBD1	TRBV28	TRBJ1-5	.	CASSAGTAISNQPQHF	TGTGCCAGCAGTGCCGGGACAGCCATATCCAATCAGCCCCAGCATTTT
TRBD2	TRBV5-1	TRBJ2-3	.	CASSPRPAGDVGTQYF	TGCGCCAGCAGCCCCAGGCCAGCGGGAGATGTTGGTACGCAGTATTTT
TRBD1	TRBV28	TRBJ1-2	.	CASREPGTGRYTF	TGTGCCAGCAGGGAACCCGGGACAGGGCGCTACACCTTC
TRBD2	TRBV11-3	TRBJ2-3	.	CASSASSGSKTDTQYF	TGTGCCAGCAGCGCCTCTAGCGGGAGTAAGACAGATACGCAGTATTTT
.	TRBV10-3	TRBJ1-5	.	CAISDGGRDNQPQHF	TGTGCCATCAGTGACGGGGGACGGGATAATCAGCCCCAGCATTTT
.	TRBV7-8	TRBJ1-5	.	CASSPPDPGRPQHF	TGTGCCAGCAGCCCACCGGACCCTGGGAGGCCCCAGCATTTT
.	TRBV14	TRBJ1-6	.	CASSQDLTPLHF	TGTGCCAGCAGCCAAGACCTTACACCCCTCCACTTT
TRBD1	TRBV5-1	TRBJ2-1	.	CASSQRGPAYNEQFF	TGCGCCAGCAGCCAGAGGGGGCCCGCCTACAATGAGCAGTTCTTC
TRBD2	TRBV7-9	TRBJ2-5	.	CASSSSGAGETQYF	TGTGCCAGCAGCTCTAGCGGTGCGGGAGAGACCCAGTACTTC
TRBD1	TRBV4-1	TRBJ1-5	.	CASSRLQGPYQPQHF	TGCGCCAGCAGCCGCCTACAGGGGCCTTATCAGCCCCAGCATTTT
.	TRBV29-1	TRBJ2-5	.	CSVNRDQETQYF	TGCAGCGTGAACAGGGATCAAGAGACCCAGTACTTC
TRBD2	TRBV10-3	TRBJ2-7	.	CAISAGLAGEGQYF	TGTGCCATCAGTGCGGGACTAGCGGGAGAGGGGCAGTACTTC
.	TRBV5-1	TRBJ2-3	.	CASRSSPGGTDTQYF	TGCGCCAGCAGAAGTTCCCCCGGCGGGACAGATACGCAGTATTTT
TRBD2	TRBV5-1	TRBJ2-1	.	CASSYGLAGDEQFF	TGCGCCAGCAGCTATGGACTAGCGGGAGATGAGCAGTTCTTC
.	TRBV7-9	TRBJ2-2	.	CASSLGGSAGELFF	TGTGCCAGCAGCTTGGGTGGTAGCGCCGGGGAGCTGTTTTTT
.	TRBV23-1	TRBJ1-5	.	CASSQFERTDSNQPQHF	TGCGCCAGCAGTCAATTCGAAAGGACAGATAGCAATCAGCCCCAGCATTTT
TRBD1	TRBV5-6	TRBJ1-1	.	CASSWGQGAQSEAFF	TGTGCCAGCAGCTGGGGACAGGGGGCGCAATCTGAAGCTTTCTTT